The 25 T cell receptor beta chains below were found in one sample sequenced in a study of human T cells and chemical hapten exposure. Each CDR3 protein gets one entry after TCRdb re-called the RACE reads with MiXCR. Among tens of thousands of distinct CDR3 sequences listed, roughly 10% were seen once. Time point described: patch test 2, 6 weeks after DPC sensitization. Stated treatment: therapeutic diphenylcyclopropenone sensitization with weekly scalp DPC. The starting material was whole blood, obtained in connection with sensitization to the hapten diphenylcyclopropenone (DPC). The receptors were sampled from a woman in her fifties or sixties with alopecia areata. Some clones in this sample may be carry-over from other donors' samples.

A note on this clonotype: It may be a read error: a sequence one base away is much more abundant. The CDR3 reads CASSLWVGGLLFF. Written as DNA, the CDR3 is TGTGCCAGCAGCTTGTGGGTAGGGGGCCTCCTGTTTTTT. This rearrangement joins TRBV5-4 to TRBJ2-2; 7 nucleotides agree with TRBD1. This CDR3 comprises 13 residues. After removal of 1 base from V and 14 bases from J, the junction contained 8 bases not matched to a gene. Per the germline V gene, CDR1 is SGHNT and CDR2 is YYREEE (reference sequence).

As concerns this clonotype: A much larger clone lies a single base off, so this may be a read error. The genes are TRBV30 and TRBJ2-5; TRBD2 might be the D (5 bases). V dropped 5 bases and J dropped 5 bases, with 15 bases sitting between them. CDR1 and CDR2 (germline): GTSNPN, SVGIG (reference sequence). The CDR3 is 13 residues long. CDR3 bases: TGTGCCTGGGGACGTTCAAGGAGGGAGACCCAGTACTTC. Its protein product is CAWGRSRRETQYF.

This chain links TRBV20-1 with TRBJ1-1; D unresolved. CDR1 DFQATT and CDR2 SNEGSKA come from the germline V gene (reference sequence). The CDR3 spans 12 residues. Deletions cut 6 bases from V and 2 bases from J, with 10 bases between. This CDR3 is CSAPWTNTEAFF. The CDR3 region has the DNA TGCAGTGCCCCCTGGACCAACACTGAAGCTTTCTTT.

This clonotype was detected many times. CDR3 region: CSANQVTEPSAEQYF. DNA for the CDR3: TGCAGTGCGAACCAAGTTACAGAACCTTCGGCCGAGCAGTACTTC. The rearrangement uses TRBV20-1 and TRBJ2-7; D remains ambiguous. The germline V and J ends were trimmed by 6 bases and 6 bases, with 24 bases remaining between them. The CDR3 length is 15 residues. Germline V gene sequence: CDR1 DFQATT, CDR2 SNEGSKA (reference sequence).

This clonotype showed up many times. The V and J genes are TRBV24-1 and TRBJ2-3; 8 bases agree with TRBD2. This CDR3 contains 17 residues. CDR1 KGHDR and CDR2 SFDVKD come from the germline V gene. J was trimmed by 0 bases and V by 4 bases; bases with no gene match: 8. Written as DNA, the CDR3 is TGTGCCACCAGTGACTCGACTAGCGCCCTCAGCACAGATACGCAGTATTTT. The encoded protein is CATSDSTSALSTDTQYF.

The chain carries TRBV7-6 and TRBJ2-5; D is possibly TRBD2 (5 bases). CDR1 and CDR2 (germline): SGHVS, FNYEAQ. The CDR3 length is 14 residues. The germline V and J ends were trimmed by 0 bases and 5 bases, with 10 bases remaining between them. As DNA, the CDR3 is TGTGCCAGCAGCTTAGCGGGAGTGATCGAGACCCAGTACTTC. It is translated as CASSLAGVIETQYF. Combining the CDR3 with reference TRBV7-6 and TRBJ2-5 gives the whole variable domain GAGVSQSPRYKVTKRGQDVALRCDPISGHVSLYWYRQALGQGPEFLTYFNYEAQQDKSGLPNDRFSAERPEGSISTLTIQRTEQRDSAMYRCASSLAGVIETQYFGPGTRLLVL.

The chain uses TRBV29-1 and TRBJ2-5, with D perhaps being TRBD1 or TRBD2 (6 bases each). Germline V lookup: CDR1 SQVTM, CDR2 ANQGSEA. The CDR3 sequence is 12 residues long. Trimming pared 7 bases from V and 4 bases from J, leaving 13 bases between. CDR3: CSAAEGGETQYF. In nucleotides, the CDR3 is TGCAGCGCGGCGGAGGGGGGAGAGACCCAGTACTTC.

V usage is TRBV4-1 and J usage is TRBJ1-1; D gene ambiguous. CDR3 length: 13 amino acids. Trimming removed 2 bases at V and 2 bases at J, with 6 bases between. In germline, CDR1 is MGHRA, CDR2 YSYEKL. The CDR3 DNA sequence: TGCGCCAGCAGCCAAAGAGCCAACACTGAAGCTTTCTTT. Protein: CASSQRANTEAFF.

At least ten counts were recorded for this clonotype. V gene TRBV20-1 combines with J gene TRBJ1-4, with 9 bases aligning to TRBD1. Trimming took 4 bases from V and 8 from J; bases not matched to a gene: 8. Germline assignment: CDR1 DFQATT and CDR2 SNEGSKA (reference sequence). CDR3 length: 14 residues. The CDR3 sequence: CSANTGGVREKLFF. CDR3 bases: TGCAGTGCTAATACAGGGGGCGTTAGGGAAAAACTGTTTTTT.

The chain recombines TRBV29-1 with TRBJ2-5; possible D gene TRBD2, 5 bases. The CDR3 totals 12 residues. V was cut by 4 bases and J by 3 bases, with 9 bases left in between. The germline V gene has CDR1 SQVTM and CDR2 ANQGSEA. The CDR3 loop reads CSVVREEETQYF. In nucleotides, the CDR3 is TGCAGCGTTGTCCGGGAAGAAGAGACCCAGTACTTC. Filled out from reference TRBV29-1 and TRBJ2-5, the complete variable domain reads SAVISQKPSRDICQRGTSLTIQCQVDSQVTMMFWYRQQPGQSLTLIATANQGSEATYESGFVIDKFPISRPNLTFSTLTVSNMSPEDSSIYLCSVVREEETQYFGPGTRLLVL.

This clonotype was recorded at least ten times. The chain links TRBV20-1 to TRBJ2-7; D remains ambiguous. Germline-derived CDR1 and CDR2 are DFQATT and SNEGSKA (reference sequence). V lost 2 bases to trimming and J lost 6 bases, with 11 bases between them. There are 12 residues in the CDR3. The CDR3 loop reads CSARPRDSEQYF. For the CDR3, the DNA is TGCAGTGCTAGACCCCGAGACTCCGAGCAGTACTTC.

This clonotype has a handful of counts. This chain joins TRBV18 and TRBJ1-1, with TRBD1 as a possible D gene (5 bases). The CDR3 runs to 13 residues. With 3 bases removed from V and 4 bases from J, the gap between germline ends came to 9 bases. Germline CDR1 reads KGHSH; CDR2 reads LQKENI. The CDR3 here is CASSPGGTTEAFF. The CDR3 region has the DNA TGTGCCAGCTCACCGGGGGGGACCACTGAAGCTTTCTTT.

The chain uses TRBV28 and TRBJ2-2; possibly TRBD2 for D (7 bases). The CDR3 is made up of 14 amino acids. The germline V and J ends were trimmed by 5 bases and 13 bases, with 20 bases remaining between them. Germline CDR1 MDHEN, CDR2 SYDVKM. CDR3 amino acids: CASSLLAARGVLFF. The CDR3 DNA reads as TGTGCCAGCAGTCTTCTAGCGGCCAGGGGTGTGCTGTTTTTT.

This clonotype was seen repeatedly, ten times or more. The chain joins TRBV5-4 to TRBJ2-5; no reliable D call. CDR3 length equals 13 residues. V lost 4 bases to trimming and J lost 4 bases, with 11 bases between them. Germline V gene data show CDR1 as SGHNT and CDR2 as YYREEE (reference sequence). DNA for the CDR3: TGTGCCAGCAGCCCTTTACCCTCAGAGACCCAGTACTTC. Its translation: CASSPLPSETQYF. Full variable domain (outside the CDR3, taken from reference TRBV5-4 and TRBJ2-5): ETGVTQSPTHLIKTRGQQVTLRCSSQSGHNTVSWYQQALGQGPQFIFQYYREEENGRGNFPPRFSGLQFPNYSSELNVNALELDDSALYLCASSPLPSETQYFGPGTRLLVL.

This clonotype was seen ten or more times. This chain links TRBV6-2 or TRBV6-3 with TRBJ2-1, with no clear D. The CDR3 loop spans 11 amino acids. The germline V gene encodes CDR1 MNHEY and CDR2 SVGEGT. Trimming took 6 bases from V and 9 from J, leaving 9 bases between them. CDR3 coding DNA: TGTGCCAGCAGCTATGTAAGTGAGCAGTTCTTC. Encoded protein: CASSYVSEQFF.

This clonotype turned up a few times. This sequence joins TRBV11-2 and TRBJ2-1; D call uncertain. This CDR3 has 13 amino acids. V lost 5 bases, J lost 7 bases, and 12 bases lay in between. The germline V gene encodes CDR1 SGHAT and CDR2 FQNNGV. Here the CDR3 DNA reads TGTGCCAGCAGCCGGACCCTAAGTAATGAGCAGTTCTTC. Translated, it gives CASSRTLSNEQFF.

J is TRBJ1-5 and V is TRBV20-1; D is possibly TRBD1 (6 bases). The CDR3 consists of 15 residues. The V and J ends lost 6 bases and 5 bases respectively, with 20 bases between them. Germline CDR1 reads DFQATT; CDR2 reads SNEGSKA (reference sequence). CDR3 residues: CSAPDSRRADQPQHF. The CDR3 nucleotides read TGCAGTGCCCCGGACAGTCGGAGGGCGGATCAGCCCCAGCATTTT.

The CDR3 sequence is CASSYSGDRGQTQYF. In DNA form, the CDR3 reads TGTGCCAGCAGTTACTCAGGGGACAGGGGCCAGACCCAGTACTTC. This chain connects TRBV6-6 to TRBJ2-5; 10 bases are a match to TRBD1. V lost 0 bases, J lost 6 bases, and 4 bases stayed unmatched. Germline V gene sequence: CDR1 MNHNY, CDR2 SVGAGI (reference sequence). The CDR3 has 15 residues.

This clonotype was found a few times. The chain couples TRBV29-1 to TRBJ2-7, with TRBD2 as a possible D gene (6 bases). The CDR3 extends over 10 amino acids. The germline V gene has CDR1 SQVTM and CDR2 ANQGSEA. Trimming shortened V by 5 bases and J by 5 bases, and 7 bases separated the two germline ends. CDR3: CSVKRDEQYF. The DNA for the CDR3 is TGCAGCGTTAAGCGGGACGAGCAGTACTTC.

This clonotype occurred a few times. The J gene is TRBJ2-5, the V gene TRBV29-1; a weak D match, TRBD1 (5 bases). CDR3 length equals 12 residues. The V and J ends lost 2 bases and 6 bases respectively, with 10 bases between them. From germline, CDR1 is SQVTM and CDR2 ANQGSEA. The CDR3: CSVEPTAKTQYF. CDR3 in DNA: TGCAGCGTTGAACCGACAGCAAAGACCCAGTACTTC.

This chain links TRBV5-1 with TRBJ2-7; 8 nucleotides agree with TRBD1. CDR3 length: 13 amino acids. Germline V gene data show CDR1 as SGHRS and CDR2 as YFSETQ. V lost 4 bases and J lost 5; bases outside the gene matches: 5. CDR3 in DNA: TGCGCCAGCAGCGCCAAGGACAGGGACGAGCAGTACTTC. As protein: CASSAKDRDEQYF.

This clonotype showed up many times. The rearrangement links TRBV7-9 to TRBJ1-5; D may be TRBD1 (5 bases). Germline V gene sequence: CDR1 SEHNR, CDR2 FQNEAQ (reference sequence). The CDR3 runs to 13 residues. The V gene lost 5 bases and the J gene lost 4 bases, with 9 bases spanning the gap. In DNA, the CDR3 is TGTGCCAGCAGCCCACAGGTTAATCAGCCCCAGCATTTT. It yields the protein CASSPQVNQPQHF.

The chain employs TRBV13 and TRBJ2-1, with 11 bases matching TRBD2. Trimming removed 2 bases from V and 13 bases from J; junction bases left unmatched: 4. Germline V gene data show CDR1 as PRHDT and CDR2 as FYEKMQ (reference sequence). The length of the CDR3 is 13 residues. This CDR3 is CASSLLTSGSQFF. DNA for the CDR3: TGTGCCAGCAGCTTATTAACTAGCGGGAGTCAGTTCTTC.

This clonotype came up once. The V gene is TRBV6-2 or TRBV6-3, the J gene TRBJ2-1, with D maybe TRBD2 (6 bases). Germline assignment: CDR1 MNHEY and CDR2 SVGEGT. The CDR3 length is 15 residues. Trimming pared 2 bases from V and 3 bases from J, leaving 11 bases between. The CDR3 DNA is TGTGCCAGCAGTTACGGAGGGTTGAACTACAATGAGCAGTTCTTC. Amino acids: CASSYGGLNYNEQFF.

This chain links TRBV19 with TRBJ2-2, with 7 positions matching TRBD2. The V gene's germline CDR1 is LNHDA and CDR2 SQIVND (reference sequence). Germline trimming cut 4 bases from V and 5 bases from J; bases unmatched to any gene: 13. The CDR3 loop spans 17 amino acids. Here the CDR3 DNA reads TGTGCCAGTAGTAAGATTCTAGCGGAGCTGGGGACCGGGGAGCTGTTTTTT. Its protein product is CASSKILAELGTGELFF.